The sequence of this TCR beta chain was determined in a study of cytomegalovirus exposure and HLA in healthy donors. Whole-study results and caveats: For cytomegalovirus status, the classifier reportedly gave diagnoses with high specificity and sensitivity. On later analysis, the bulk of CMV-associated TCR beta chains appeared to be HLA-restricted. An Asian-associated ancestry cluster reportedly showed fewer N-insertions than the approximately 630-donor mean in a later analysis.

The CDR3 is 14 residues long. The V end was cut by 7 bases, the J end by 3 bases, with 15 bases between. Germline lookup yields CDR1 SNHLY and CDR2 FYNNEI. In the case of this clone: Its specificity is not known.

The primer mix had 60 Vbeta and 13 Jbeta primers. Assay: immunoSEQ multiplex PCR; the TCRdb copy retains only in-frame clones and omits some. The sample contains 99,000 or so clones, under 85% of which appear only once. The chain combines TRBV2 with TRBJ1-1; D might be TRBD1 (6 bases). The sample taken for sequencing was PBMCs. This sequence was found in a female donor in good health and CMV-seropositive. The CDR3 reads CASKEGGLYTEAFF. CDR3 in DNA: TGTGCCAGCAAGGAGGGGGGGTTGTACACTGAAGCTTTCTTT. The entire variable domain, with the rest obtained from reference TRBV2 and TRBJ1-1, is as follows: EPEVTQTPSHQVTQMGQEVILRCVPISNHLYFYWYRQILGQKVEFLVSFYNNEISEKSEIFDDQFSVERPDGSNFTLKIRSTKLEDSAMYFCASKEGGLYTEAFFGQGTRLTVV.